The next 18 T cell receptor beta chains were all read from a single sample in a study of T cells in tuberculosis. The protocol was immunoSEQ multiplex PCR, while the TCRdb copy is restricted to in-frame clones and leaves out a portion. The sample holds over 25,000 clones; nearly 97% are singletons and the top ten take 2.4%. Sequenced sample: PBMCs. The receptor source for this set is a donor aged 10 to 29 with latent tuberculosis or without tuberculosis infection.

This clone was counted once. This rearrangement joins TRBV14 to TRBJ2-7, with 13 bases that match TRBD2. Trimming removed 4 bases from V and 2 bases from J; junction bases left unmatched: 5. Germline V gives CDR1 SGHDN, CDR2 FVKESK. CDR3 length: 16 residues. This CDR3 is CASSRGTSGATYEQYF. The CDR3 DNA follows: TGTGCCAGCAGCCGCGGGACTAGCGGGGCAACCTACGAGCAGTACTTC.

V and J are TRBV4-2 and TRBJ1-6; no reliable D call. V lost 1 base to trimming and J lost 7 bases, with 11 bases between them. Germline CDR1 is LGHNA and CDR2 is YNFKEQ. This CDR3 contains 15 residues. The CDR3 region is CASSQGGGFNSPLHF. The CDR3 coding sequence is TGTGCCAGCAGCCAAGGCGGCGGTTTCAATTCACCCCTCCACTTT.

V usage is TRBV27 and J usage is TRBJ1-6; D is undetermined. The CDR3 is 12 amino acids. Germline CDR1 and CDR2: MNHEY and SMNVEV (reference sequence). Trimming removed 3 bases from V and 9 bases from J, with 6 bases in between. The CDR3 is CASSFFRSPLHF. The CDR3 DNA follows: TGTGCCAGCAGTTTTTTCCGTTCACCCCTCCACTTT.

V is TRBV28 and J is TRBJ1-1; 7 bases are a match to TRBD1. This CDR3 spans 15 amino acids. The trim removed 8 bases at V and 1 base at J, leaving 10 bases unmatched. The germline V gene encodes CDR1 MDHEN and CDR2 SYDVKM. In DNA form, the CDR3 reads TGTGCCAGCTATAAGTTGGACAGGCCGAACACTGAAGCTTTCTTT. Protein sequence: CASYKLDRPNTEAFF.

The rearrangement joins TRBV6-6 to TRBJ2-5, with 8 bases fitting TRBD2. Trimming cost V 7 bases and J 2 bases; bases outside gene matches: 12. The CDR3 has 16 residues. Germline V gene lookup returns CDR1 MNHNY and CDR2 SVGAGI (reference sequence). The DNA for the CDR3 is TGTGCCAGCACCCCCCGAGCGGGAGCCGTACAAGAGACCCAGTACTTC. Translation gives CASTPRAGAVQETQYF.

This clone has a single count. The V gene is TRBV6-1, the J gene TRBJ2-2; 7 bases map to TRBD2. This CDR3 comprises 17 residues. J gave up 2 bases and V 1 base, and 7 bases lay outside the gene matches. Germline V gene lookup returns CDR1 MNHNS and CDR2 SASEGT. The CDR3 reads CASSEEYGTTNTGELFF. The DNA of the CDR3 is TGTGCCAGCAGTGAAGAGTACGGGACTACAAACACCGGGGAGCTGTTTTTT.

The rearrangement joins TRBV30 to TRBJ1-1; possibly TRBD1 for D (5 bases). Germline-derived CDR1 and CDR2 are GTSNPN and SVGIG (reference sequence). This CDR3 is built from 11 residues. V shed 7 bases and J shed 5 bases, with 11 bases lying between them. The CDR3 nucleotides read TGTGCCTCGGCTGGGGCTACTGAAGCTTTCTTT. It is translated as CASAGATEAFF.

With regard to this clone: A junction end diverges from the germline sequence, so it may reflect a read error. The V and J genes are TRBV7-7 and TRBJ2-1, with 12 bases matching TRBD2. The CDR3 has 21 amino acids. The V gene's germline CDR1 is SSHAT and CDR2 FNYEAQ (reference sequence). CDR3 coding DNA: TGTGCTAGCAGCTTAGGGGTCGCCCCTCTAGCGGGAGGGGGCTCCTACAATGAGCAGTTCTTC. It codes for CASSLGVAPLAGGGSYNEQFF.

The V gene is TRBV4-3, the J gene TRBJ2-7, with D uncertain. Trimming shortened V by 1 base and J by 2 bases, and 9 bases separated the two germline ends. The CDR3 totals 14 residues. Germline V gene lookup returns CDR1 LGHNA and CDR2 YSLEER. The CDR3 loop is CASSQVPGTYEQYF. CDR3 sequence (DNA): TGCGCCAGCAGCCAAGTCCCAGGAACCTACGAGCAGTACTTC.

The V gene is TRBV9, the J gene TRBJ1-1; D possibly corresponds to TRBD1 (6 bases). V lost 4 bases, J lost 3 bases, and 13 bases lay in between. Germline CDR1 is SGDLS and CDR2 is YYNGEE. The CDR3 sequence is 14 residues long. CDR3 region: CASSFNRVDTEAFF. The DNA of the CDR3 is TGTGCCAGCAGCTTTAACAGGGTTGACACTGAAGCTTTCTTT.

This chain uses TRBV19 with TRBJ2-4; TRBD1 is a possible D gene (5 bases). Trimming took off 5 bases at V and 2 bases at J, with 10 bases between the two ends. CDR1 and CDR2 from the germline V gene are LNHDA and SQIVND (reference sequence). This CDR3 is 14 amino acids long. CDR3 nucleotides: TGTGCCAGTAGTCCCAGGGAAACCAAAAACATTCAGTACTTC. Its translation: CASSPRETKNIQYF. The full variable domain, its missing parts supplied by reference TRBV19 and TRBJ2-4, is DGGITQSPKYLFRKEGQNVTLSCEQNLNHDAMYWYRQDPGQGLRLIYYSQIVNDFQKGDIAEGYSVSREKKESFPLTVTSAQKNPTAFYLCASSPRETKNIQYFGAGTRLSVL.

With respect to this clone: This CDR3 is also generated by other DNA sequences in the sample. V gene TRBV6-1 combines with J gene TRBJ2-5; 9 bases agree with TRBD1. V dropped 6 bases and J dropped 5; count of bases not matched to a gene: 4. Germline CDR1 and CDR2: MNHNS and SASEGT. This CDR3 has 13 residues. CDR3 DNA sequence: TGTGCCAGCAGCCGGGACAGGGATGAGACCCAGTACTTC. It yields the protein CASSRDRDETQYF.

The gene calls are TRBV7-2 and TRBJ2-7; TRBD1 matches at 7 bases. Germline V lookup: CDR1 SGHTA, CDR2 FQGNSA. The CDR3 sequence is 15 residues long. V lost 5 bases, J lost 2 bases, and 9 bases stayed unmatched. The CDR3, as DNA: TGTGCCAGCAGCGGAGGCACAGGGGCACCCTACGAGCAGTACTTC. Protein: CASSGGTGAPYEQYF.

The V and J genes are TRBV6-6 and TRBJ1-2; 7 bases fit TRBD1. CDR3 length equals 14 residues. Germline trimming cut 8 bases from V and 4 bases from J; bases unmatched to any gene: 10. Germline lookup yields CDR1 MNHNY and CDR2 SVGAGI (reference sequence). The CDR3 DNA is TGTGCCAGCGGGGAAGGGGGCTCAATCTATGGCTACACCTTC. Translating gives CASGEGGSIYGYTF.

The V gene is TRBV15, the J gene TRBJ2-3; D gene ambiguous. The CDR3 totals 13 residues. Germline V gene data show CDR1 as LNHNV and CDR2 as YYDKDF (reference sequence). V was trimmed by 0 bases and J by 4 bases, leaving 5 bases between them. The CDR3: CATSRDLADTQYF. The CDR3 nucleotides are TGTGCCACCAGCAGAGACCTAGCAGATACGCAGTATTTT.

This clone appeared once. The rearrangement joins TRBV2 to TRBJ1-1; possible D gene TRBD1, 6 bases. Between the trimmed V and J ends, which lost 5 bases and 5 bases, there was a span of 15 bases. Germline V CDR1 and CDR2: SNHLY, FYNNEI. The CDR3 contains 14 residues. CDR3 loop: CASSPRGGLTEAFF. CDR3 coding DNA: TGTGCCAGCAGTCCCAGGGGTGGGTTGACTGAAGCTTTCTTT.

J is TRBJ1-2 and V is TRBV4-3; D is undetermined. Trimming pared 3 bases from V and 7 bases from J, leaving 15 bases between. CDR1 and CDR2 (germline): LGHNA, YSLEER. This CDR3 spans 14 amino acids. The CDR3 loop reads CASSHTRASGGYTF. The CDR3 DNA follows: TGCGCCAGCAGCCATACACGAGCGTCGGGTGGCTACACCTTC.

For this clone: Germline and junction disagree at one end, which may indicate a read error. J is TRBJ2-2 and V is TRBV7-7, with D perhaps matching TRBD1 (5 bases). CDR3 size: 14 residues. CDR1 and CDR2 from the germline V gene are SSHAT and FNYEAQ (reference sequence). The DNA for the CDR3 is TGTGCTAGCAGACCCGACAGAAACACCGGGGAGCTGTTTTTT. It specifies CASRPDRNTGELFF.